A single sample gave rise to the 31 T cell receptor beta chains below, sequenced in a study of cytomegalovirus exposure and HLA in healthy donors. It was with 60 Vbeta and 13 Jbeta primers that the PCR ran. TCRdb's copy holds only in-frame clones and misses some; the assay was immunoSEQ multiplex PCR. The top ten clones hold about 2.6% of a sample with 120,000 or so clones, roughly 15% of them seen once. What was sequenced was PBMCs. All receptors come from a female donor in good health and CMV-seropositive.

The chain links TRBV14 to TRBJ1-6; D is ambiguous. Trimming shortened V by 0 bases and J by 2 bases, and 8 bases separated the two germline ends. This CDR3 has 16 residues. In germline, CDR1 is SGHDN, CDR2 FVKESK. CDR3 protein: CASSQEGTAYNSPLHF. The CDR3 nucleotides are TGTGCCAGCAGCCAAGAGGGCACGGCCTATAATTCACCCCTCCACTTT.

The V gene is TRBV9, the J gene TRBJ2-5, with 10 bases fitting TRBD2. The V gene's germline CDR1 is SGDLS and CDR2 YYNGEE. This CDR3 contains 14 residues. The trim removed 6 bases at V and 3 bases at J, leaving 5 bases unmatched. The CDR3 DNA follows: TGTGCCAGCAACCCTAGCGGGGGAGAAGAGACCCAGTACTTC. Its protein product is CASNPSGGEETQYF.

This clone turned up a few times. The gene calls are TRBV19 and TRBJ1-1; D perhaps matches TRBD1 (6 bases). Germline assignment: CDR1 LNHDA and CDR2 SQIVND (reference sequence). CDR3 length equals 13 residues. Trimming stripped 2 bases from V and 5 bases from J, with 9 bases between. The CDR3: CASSIRGRTEAFF. As DNA, the CDR3 is TGTGCCAGTAGTATAAGGGGGAGAACTGAAGCTTTCTTT.

V gene TRBV4-1 combines with J gene TRBJ1-1; D is ambiguous. The length of the CDR3 is 15 residues. Germline V gene data show CDR1 as MGHRA and CDR2 as YSYEKL. V gave up 0 bases and J gave up 6 bases, with 14 bases separating them. The CDR3 DNA sequence: TGCGCCAGCAGCCAAGATGCCGCCAACAACCCTGAAGCTTTCTTT. It specifies CASSQDAANNPEAFF.

This clone was observed a handful of times. The rearrangement joins TRBV5-1 to TRBJ2-5; 10 nucleotides agree with TRBD1. V gave up 6 bases and J gave up 3 bases; unmatched junction bases: 8. CDR3 length: 15 residues. CDR1 and CDR2 from the germline V gene are SGHRS and YFSETQ. The chain's CDR3 is CASTYSGQGEETQYF. The CDR3 nucleotides read TGCGCCAGCACCTACTCCGGACAGGGGGAAGAGACCCAGTACTTC.

The rearrangement joins TRBV5-1 to TRBJ2-1; 11 bases match TRBD2. This CDR3 contains 17 residues. V lost 0 bases to trimming and J lost 9 bases; unmatched junction nucleotides: 11. Germline CDR1 reads SGHRS; CDR2 reads YFSETQ. In DNA, the CDR3 is TGCGCCAGCAGCTTGGGATTACTAGCGGGAGTTAACCTTGAGCAGTTCTTC. Its translation is CASSLGLLAGVNLEQFF.

The sample holds a few counts of this clone. V gene TRBV9 combines with J gene TRBJ1-5; 7 positions agree with TRBD1. The germline CDR1 and CDR2 sequences are SGDLS and YYNGEE. The V and J ends lost 4 bases and 4 bases, in that order; junction bases with no gene match: 20. The CDR3 totals 19 residues. The CDR3 nucleotides are TGTGCCAGCAGCCCACCGCTCCCACGAGACAGGGAGGAAAATCAGCCCCAGCATTTT. Protein sequence: CASSPPLPRDREENQPQHF.

This clone was counted a few times. In nucleotides, the CDR3 is TGTGCCAGCAGTAAACTAGCGGGCGACACCGGGGAGCTGTTTTTT. Protein product: CASSKLAGDTGELFF. The chain carries TRBV6-6 and TRBJ2-2; 9 bases are a match to TRBD2. V lost 5 bases to trimming and J lost 3 bases; unmatched junction nucleotides: 4. This CDR3 spans 15 amino acids. In germline, CDR1 is MNHNY, CDR2 SVGAGI (reference sequence).

This clone appeared a few times. The chain joins TRBV9 to TRBJ2-2; 16 bases line up with TRBD2. Losses at the gene ends were 3 bases for V and 4 bases for J; bases not matched to a gene: 6. CDR1 and CDR2 (germline): SGDLS, YYNGEE. This CDR3 is 18 amino acids long. Written as DNA, the CDR3 is TGTGCCAGCAGCGCCGGGACTAGCGGGAGGGCGCGCACCGGGGAGCTGTTTTTT. Amino acids: CASSAGTSGRARTGELFF.

The chain is built from TRBV7-8 and TRBJ2-3; 7 bases align to TRBD1. Germline V lookup: CDR1 SGHVS, CDR2 FQNEAQ. The V gene end was trimmed by 4 bases and the J gene end by 2 bases; junction bases not matched to a gene: 6. The CDR3 length is 15 residues. For the CDR3, the DNA is TGTGCCAGCAGCTCGAGGACAGGAAACACAGATACGCAGTATTTT. Its translation: CASSSRTGNTDTQYF. The full variable domain, completed using reference TRBV7-8 and TRBJ2-3, is GAGVSQSPRYKVAKRGQDVALRCDPISGHVSLFWYQQALGQGPEFLTYFQNEAQLDKSGLPSDRFFAERPEGSVSTLKIQRTQQEDSAVYLCASSSRTGNTDTQYFGPGTRLTVL.

The V call is TRBV5-1, the J call TRBJ1-2, with D uncertain. Deletions cut 4 bases from V and 6 bases from J, with 19 bases between. The CDR3 sequence is 15 residues long. Germline assignment: CDR1 SGHRS and CDR2 YFSETQ. The CDR3 loop is CASSRGEPTINGYTF. The CDR3 nucleotides are TGCGCCAGCAGCCGCGGGGAACCTACGATTAATGGCTACACCTTC.

The CDR3 coding sequence is TGCGCCAGCAGCCAAGATCGGAGGGATACCCAGTACTTC. Protein product: CASSQDRRDTQYF. The chain uses TRBV4-3 and TRBJ2-5; tentative D call: TRBD2 (6 bases). CDR1 is LGHNA, CDR2 YSLEER, per germline. The CDR3 sequence is 13 residues long. V lost 0 bases and J 8 bases, leaving 10 bases between the germline ends.

This chain links TRBV7-2 with TRBJ1-2; D gene unclear. This CDR3 has 14 residues. Trimming cost V 1 base and J 2 bases, with 8 bases left between them. Per germline, CDR1 SGHTA and CDR2 FQGNSA. This chain's CDR3 is CASSLGRENYGYTF. DNA of the CDR3: TGTGCCAGCAGCTTAGGACGGGAAAACTATGGCTACACCTTC.

The chain couples TRBV5-4 to TRBJ2-7; TRBD2 agrees at 8 bases. The CDR3 covers 12 residues. The ends lost 0 bases at V and 7 bases at J; junction bases unmatched: 0. CDR1 is SGHNT and CDR2 is YYREEE in the germline V gene (reference sequence). CDR3 DNA: TGTGCCAGCAGCTTGGGACTAGCGGAGCAGTACTTC. It encodes CASSLGLAEQYF.

This chain joins TRBV9 and TRBJ2-5; a possible D gene is TRBD1 (6 bases). The V gene's germline CDR1 is SGDLS and CDR2 YYNGEE. This CDR3 contains 14 residues. V was clipped by 0 bases and J by 3 bases, with 9 bases between them. CDR3 DNA sequence: TGTGCCAGCAGCGTAGGGGGGCGGGAAGAGACCCAGTACTTC. Its translation: CASSVGGREETQYF.

This clone was observed a handful of times. The rearrangement links TRBV28 to TRBJ2-7; weak D call: TRBD2 (6 bases). The V and J ends lost 2 bases and 2 bases respectively, with 7 bases between them. This CDR3 comprises 13 residues. Germline loops: CDR1 MDHEN, CDR2 SYDVKM. CDR3 in amino acids: CASSLPSAYEQYF. The CDR3 bases are TGTGCCAGCAGTTTACCTAGCGCCTACGAGCAGTACTTC.

This clone was counted a single time. J is TRBJ2-5 and V is TRBV19, with TRBD1 matching over 8 bases. V lost 4 bases, J lost 5 bases, and 9 bases stayed unmatched. Germline V lookup: CDR1 LNHDA, CDR2 SQIVND (reference sequence). CDR3 length: 15 amino acids. Here the CDR3 reads CASSTTGDGRETQYF. The CDR3 region has the DNA TGTGCCAGTAGTACGACAGGGGATGGACGGGAGACCCAGTACTTC.

The chain employs TRBV15 and TRBJ2-7; the D gene is possibly TRBD1 (6 bases). The V gene's germline CDR1 is LNHNV and CDR2 YYDKDF (reference sequence). Trimming took 0 bases from V and 4 from J, leaving 10 bases between them. CDR3 length: 14 amino acids. The CDR3 bases are TGTGCCACCAGCAGAGAAGCAGGGGAGTACGAGCAGTACTTC. Protein product: CATSREAGEYEQYF.

The J gene is TRBJ1-4, the V gene TRBV6-5; 7 bases are shared with TRBD1. CDR3 length: 14 amino acids. V was pared by 5 bases and J by 4 bases, with 4 bases of the junction left unmatched. Germline V gene sequence: CDR1 MNHEY, CDR2 SVGAGI. CDR3 residues: CASSPDRNNEKLFF. The CDR3 bases are TGTGCCAGCAGTCCGGACAGGAATAATGAAAAACTGTTTTTT.

Remarks on this clone: Distinct nucleotide sequences in the sample also encode this CDR3. The V call is TRBV7-2, the J call TRBJ1-2; 8 nucleotides match TRBD1. J lost 4 bases, V lost 6 bases, and 7 bases had no gene match. This CDR3 is built from 14 residues. Looked up from germline, CDR1 is SGHTA and CDR2 is FQGNSA. CDR3 in DNA: TGTGCCAGCAGTCCCCGGGACAGGATCTATGGCTACACCTTC. This sequence encodes CASSPRDRIYGYTF.

The genes are TRBV2 and TRBJ2-5; 14 positions match TRBD2. Germline CDR1 SNHLY, CDR2 FYNNEI. This CDR3 comprises 17 residues. The ends lost 3 bases at V and 5 bases at J; junction bases unmatched: 8. CDR3 coding DNA: TGTGCCAGCAGTGAGACGGGACTAGCGGGGGCCGGGGAGACCCAGTACTTC. This sequence encodes CASSETGLAGAGETQYF.

This clone has more than one count but fewer than ten. This chain links TRBV5-1 with TRBJ2-7; perhaps TRBD1 as D (5 bases). V was clipped by 1 base and J by 3 bases, with 11 bases between them. The CDR3 sequence is 14 residues long. Germline V lookup: CDR1 SGHRS, CDR2 YFSETQ. CDR3 sequence: CASSLLQGVYEQYF. The CDR3 region has the DNA TGCGCCAGCAGCTTGCTGCAGGGCGTCTACGAGCAGTACTTC. Combining the CDR3 with reference TRBV5-1 and TRBJ2-7 gives the whole variable domain KAGVTQTPRYLIKTRGQQVTLSCSPISGHRSVSWYQQTPGQGLQFLFEYFSETQRNKGNFPGRFSGRQFSNSRSEMNVSTLELGDSALYLCASSLLQGVYEQYFGPGTRLTVT.

This sequence joins TRBV2 and TRBJ2-2, with 11 bases identical to TRBD2. With 4 bases clipped from V and 4 bases from J, the junction kept 8 bases outside the gene matches. There are 17 residues in the CDR3. CDR1 is SNHLY and CDR2 is FYNNEI in the germline V gene. Here the CDR3 reads CASSALLAGESTGELFF. As DNA, the CDR3 is TGTGCCAGCAGTGCCTTACTAGCGGGGGAGAGCACCGGGGAGCTGTTTTTT. Combining the CDR3 with reference TRBV2 and TRBJ2-2 gives the whole variable domain EPEVTQTPSHQVTQMGQEVILRCVPISNHLYFYWYRQILGQKVEFLVSFYNNEISEKSEIFDDQFSVERPDGSNFTLKIRSTKLEDSAMYFCASSALLAGESTGELFFGEGSRLTVL.

This clone has only a few counts. The chain employs TRBV11-2 and TRBJ1-6; no definite D call. From germline, CDR1 is SGHAT and CDR2 FQNNGV. V lost 0 bases and J lost 12, with 9 bases in between. This CDR3 is built from 13 residues. The CDR3 nucleotides read TGTGCCAGCAGCTTAGATCGGGGTTTACCCCTCCACTTT. Amino acids: CASSLDRGLPLHF. Full variable domain (rest looked up from reference TRBV11-2 and TRBJ1-6): EAGVAQSPRYKIIEKRQSVAFWCNPISGHATLYWYQQILGQGPKLLIQFQNNGVVDDSQLPKDRFSAERLKGVDSTLKIQPAKLEDSAVYLCASSLDRGLPLHFGNGTRLTVT.

The chain has TRBV10-1 and TRBJ2-3, with 8 bases identical to TRBD2. Germline CDR1 is WNHNN and CDR2 is SYGVQD (reference sequence). There are 17 residues in the CDR3. Trimming cost V 10 bases and J 0 bases; bases outside gene matches: 15. The CDR3 coding sequence is TGCGCCATCAGCTCACGCGGGGGGCCCTCTAGCACAGATACGCAGTATTTT. It specifies CAISSRGGPSSTDTQYF.

This clone was counted between two and nine times. The gene calls are TRBV27 and TRBJ2-1; weak D call: TRBD1 (5 bases). The CDR3 covers 13 residues. Germline V gene lookup returns CDR1 MNHEY and CDR2 SMNVEV (reference sequence). The V end lost 3 bases, the J end lost 8 bases, and 11 bases lay between the germline ends. CDR3 DNA sequence: TGTGCCAGCAGTTTTCCAGGGAACCATGAGCAGTTCTTC. Translated, it gives CASSFPGNHEQFF.

This clone was found a few times. This sequence joins TRBV28 and TRBJ2-7; 13 bases agree with TRBD2. V dropped 7 bases and J dropped 2; count of bases not matched to a gene: 8. The CDR3 covers 16 residues. Germline loops: CDR1 MDHEN, CDR2 SYDVKM. CDR3 protein: CASNPPGTSGAYEQYF. For the CDR3, the DNA is TGTGCCAGCAACCCACCCGGGACTAGCGGGGCCTACGAGCAGTACTTC.

The count of this clone is one. The V gene is TRBV28, the J gene TRBJ2-1; 8 bases map to TRBD1. V trimming: 4 bases; J trimming: 9 bases; junction bases outside the gene matches: 11. The CDR3 loop spans 15 amino acids. The germline CDR1 and CDR2 sequences are MDHEN and SYDVKM. The CDR3 protein is CASSSPTGVASEQFF. CDR3 in DNA: TGTGCCAGCAGTTCCCCGACAGGGGTAGCCAGTGAGCAGTTCTTC. Together with reference TRBV28 and TRBJ2-1, the CDR3 gives the full variable domain: DVKVTQSSRYLVKRTGEKVFLECVQDMDHENMFWYRQDPGLGLRLIYFSYDVKMKEKGDIPEGYSVSREKKERFSLILESASTNQTSMYLCASSSPTGVASEQFFGPGTRLTVL.

The CDR3 DNA sequence: TGCGCCAGCAGCCAAGACCCCTACAGGGAAAGGGAGACCCAGTACTTC. This translates into CASSQDPYRERETQYF. J is TRBJ2-5 and V is TRBV4-1; possibly TRBD1 for D (6 bases). The germline gives CDR1 MGHRA, CDR2 YSYEKL. The CDR3 extends over 16 amino acids. The V end was cut by 0 bases, the J end by 5 bases, with 16 bases between.

The chain couples TRBV4-1 to TRBJ1-2; no reliable D call. V dropped 0 bases and J dropped 4 bases, with 15 bases sitting between them. The length of the CDR3 is 16 residues. CDR1 and CDR2 (germline): MGHRA, YSYEKL. This CDR3 is CASSQDPRQILYGYTF. CDR3 nucleotides: TGCGCCAGCAGCCAAGATCCGAGGCAGATTCTCTATGGCTACACCTTC.

A few counts support this clone. This chain links TRBV9 with TRBJ1-5; D call uncertain. The V end was cut by 0 bases, the J end by 6 bases, with 10 bases between. CDR1 is SGDLS, CDR2 YYNGEE, per germline. CDR3 size: 14 residues. DNA of the CDR3: TGTGCCAGCAGCGTAGGAGCAGGTGTTCAGCCCCAGCATTTT. This sequence encodes CASSVGAGVQPQHF.